The entry that follows covers one T cell receptor beta chain sequence. The specificity of this receptor is unknown. Base qualities were left out, and no much larger clone turns up one base away. Peripheral blood CD8+ and CD4+ T cells from healthy donors, Susac syndrome patients and multiple sclerosis patients were profiled by high-throughput TCR beta sequencing. The healthy donors served as controls matched for age and sex. Bulk CD8+ and CD4+ T cells were purified by magnetic negative isolation, while CD8+ TEMRA cells were enriched using FACS. Blood was drawn into EDTA tubes, processed within 24 hours, and PBMCs were isolated by density gradient centrifugation. PBMCs intended for TCR sequencing were cryopreserved in liquid nitrogen and thawed later in a water bath at 37 degrees C. Purity of sorted or isolated CD4+, CD8+ and CD8+ TEMRA cells was at least 90%. This sample stems from a study of CD8 T cells in Susac syndrome (dated by TCRdb to the late 2010s). With respect to the entire study: The study used repertoire sequencing to test whether antigen drove CD8+ T cell activation and differentiation in Susac syndrome. What the research found in general, with its limitations: The number of individuals in the TCR sequencing and HLA analysis was acknowledged as relatively small.

RNA was extracted using the RNeasy kit, and roughly 0.5 to 1 ug of the RNA was reverse transcribed with random hexamers. The immunoSEQ multiplex PCR assay, covering 54 Vbeta and 13 Jbeta segments, was used to amplify TCR beta CDR3 regions. Bias from PCR amplification was corrected by using a synthetic template baseline for primer optimization and for computational correction. Turning to the authors' computational methods: Reads were assigned to V, D and J genes according to IMGT and analyzed in immunoSEQ Analyzer, with only productive sequences retained. Clonality was computed as one minus Shannon entropy normalized by log2 of the number of productive unique sequences. For each patient and control, public and private clones were evaluated within the 100 most prevalent clones. Clones were defined as Susac-specific if absent from the healthy and MS cohorts, from roughly 1,100 published viral clones and from other ImmuneACCESS disease sequences. Starting from the raw public reads, TCRdb applied fastp trimming at Q25, assembled clones with MiXCR and retained in-frame beta chains. Under each unique CDR3 protein, matching rows form one entry showing the most common genes and DNA. Clone size and V and J calls follow TCRdb, not the original study. In this sample the table shows around 140,000 distinct CDR3 sequences, roughly 94% of which occur a single time. The biggest ten clones account for more than 0.065% of the sample.

The junction shows trimming of 5 bases on V and 9 bases on J, plus 7 bases between the germline ends. For CDR1 and CDR2, the germline V gene (reference sequence) lists SEHNR and FQNEAQ. The CDR3, cysteine through phenylalanine, is 11 amino acids long. Only the CDR3 region is kept as DNA, spanning 33 bases read in frame from base 1. The sequence derives from a human donor in good health. Recombination linked TRBV7-9 to TRBJ2-2; no D gene call is confident. Material: CD4+ T cells from PBMCs. Here is the DNA: TGTGCCAGCAGCACCATCCGGGAGCTGTTTTTT. Its protein is CASSTIRELFF.